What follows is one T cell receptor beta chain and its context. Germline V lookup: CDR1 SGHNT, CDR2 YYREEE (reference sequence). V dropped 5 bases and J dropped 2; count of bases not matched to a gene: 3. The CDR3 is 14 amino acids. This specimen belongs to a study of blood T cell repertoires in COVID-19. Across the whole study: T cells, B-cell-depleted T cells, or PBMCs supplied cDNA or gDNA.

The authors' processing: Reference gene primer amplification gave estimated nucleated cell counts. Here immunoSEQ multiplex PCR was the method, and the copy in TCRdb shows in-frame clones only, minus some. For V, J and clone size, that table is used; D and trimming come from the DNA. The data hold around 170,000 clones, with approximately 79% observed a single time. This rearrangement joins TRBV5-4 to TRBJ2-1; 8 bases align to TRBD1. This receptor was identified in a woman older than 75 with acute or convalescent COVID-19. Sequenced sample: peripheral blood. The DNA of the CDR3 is TGTGCCAGCAGACCGGGACAGGCCTACAATGAGCAGTTCTTC. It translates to CASRPGQAYNEQFF.